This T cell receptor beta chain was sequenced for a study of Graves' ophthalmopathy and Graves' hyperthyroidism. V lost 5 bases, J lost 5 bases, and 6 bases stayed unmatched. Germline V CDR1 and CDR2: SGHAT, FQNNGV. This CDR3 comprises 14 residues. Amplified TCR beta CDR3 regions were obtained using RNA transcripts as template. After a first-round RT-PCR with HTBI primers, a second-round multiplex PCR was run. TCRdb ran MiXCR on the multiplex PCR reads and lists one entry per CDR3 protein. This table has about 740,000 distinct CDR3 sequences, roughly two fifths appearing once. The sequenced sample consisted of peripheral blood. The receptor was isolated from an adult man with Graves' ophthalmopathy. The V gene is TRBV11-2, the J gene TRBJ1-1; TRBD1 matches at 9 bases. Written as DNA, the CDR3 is TGTGCCAGCAGCCAGATGACAGGGGGGACTGAAGCTTTCTTT. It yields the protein CASSQMTGGTEAFF. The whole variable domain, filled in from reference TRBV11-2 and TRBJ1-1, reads EAGVAQSPRYKIIEKRQSVAFWCNPISGHATLYWYQQILGQGPKLLIQFQNNGVVDDSQLPKDRFSAERLKGVDSTLKIQPAKLEDSAVYLCASSQMTGGTEAFFGQGTRLTVV.